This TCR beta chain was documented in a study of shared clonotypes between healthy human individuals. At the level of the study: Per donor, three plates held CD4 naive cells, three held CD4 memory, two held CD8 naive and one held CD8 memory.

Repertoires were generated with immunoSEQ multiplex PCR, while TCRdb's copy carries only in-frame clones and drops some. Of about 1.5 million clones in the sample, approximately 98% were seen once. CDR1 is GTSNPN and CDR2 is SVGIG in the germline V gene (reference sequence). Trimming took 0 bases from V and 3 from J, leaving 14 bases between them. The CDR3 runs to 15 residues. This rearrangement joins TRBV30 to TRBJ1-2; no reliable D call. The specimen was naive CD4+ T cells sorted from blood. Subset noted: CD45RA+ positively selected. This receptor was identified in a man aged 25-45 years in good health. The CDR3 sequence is CAWSVFARPDYGYTF. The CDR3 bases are TGTGCCTGGAGTGTTTTTGCCCGACCTGACTATGGCTACACCTTC.